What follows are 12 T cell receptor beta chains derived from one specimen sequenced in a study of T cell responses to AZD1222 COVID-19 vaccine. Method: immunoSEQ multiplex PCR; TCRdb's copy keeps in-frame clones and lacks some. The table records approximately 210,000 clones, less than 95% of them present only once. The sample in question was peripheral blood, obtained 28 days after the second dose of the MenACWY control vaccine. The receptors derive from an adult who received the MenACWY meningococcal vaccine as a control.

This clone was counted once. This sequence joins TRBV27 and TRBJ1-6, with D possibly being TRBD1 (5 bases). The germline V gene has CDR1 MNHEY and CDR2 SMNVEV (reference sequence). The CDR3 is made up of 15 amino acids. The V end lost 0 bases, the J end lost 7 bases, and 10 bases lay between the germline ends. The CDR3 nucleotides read TGTGCCAGCAGTTTATCAGGGGACGGGAATTCACCCCTCCACTTT. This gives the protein CASSLSGDGNSPLHF.

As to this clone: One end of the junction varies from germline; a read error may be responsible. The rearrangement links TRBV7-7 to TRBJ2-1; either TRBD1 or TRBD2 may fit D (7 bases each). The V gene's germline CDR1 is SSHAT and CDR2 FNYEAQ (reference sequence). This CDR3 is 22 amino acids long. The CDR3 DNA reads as TGTGCTAGCAGCTTGGCGGGGGACCGGGACAGCATCCTAGGGCAATCCTACAATGAGCAGTTCTTC. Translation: CASSLAGDRDSILGQSYNEQFF.

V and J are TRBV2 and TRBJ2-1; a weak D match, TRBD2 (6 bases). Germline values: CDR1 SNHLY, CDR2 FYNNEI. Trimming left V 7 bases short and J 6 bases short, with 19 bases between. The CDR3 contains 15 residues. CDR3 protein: CASTGWGERSNEQFF. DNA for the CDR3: TGTGCCAGCACCGGGTGGGGGGAGAGGAGCAATGAGCAGTTCTTC.

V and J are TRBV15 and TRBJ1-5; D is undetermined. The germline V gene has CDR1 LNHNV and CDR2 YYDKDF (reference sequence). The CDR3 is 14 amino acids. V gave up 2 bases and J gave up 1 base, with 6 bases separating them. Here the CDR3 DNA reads TGTGCCACCAGCAGACGGGAGAGCAATCAGCCCCAGCATTTT. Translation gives CATSRRESNQPQHF. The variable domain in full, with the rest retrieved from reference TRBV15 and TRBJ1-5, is DAMVIQNPRYQVTQFGKPVTLSCSQTLNHNVMYWYQQKSSQAPKLLFHYYDKDFNNEADTPDNFQSRRPNTSFCFLDIRSPGLGDTAMYLCATSRRESNQPQHFGDGTRLSIL.

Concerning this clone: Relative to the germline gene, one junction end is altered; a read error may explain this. The CDR3 bases are TGTGCCAGCACCTTAAGACAGGGGAGCGAGCAGTACTTC. This translates into CASTLRQGSEQYF. The chain couples TRBV7-6 to TRBJ2-7; 8 bases are a match to TRBD1. Germline-derived CDR1 and CDR2 are SGHVS and FNYEAQ. The length of the CDR3 is 13 residues.

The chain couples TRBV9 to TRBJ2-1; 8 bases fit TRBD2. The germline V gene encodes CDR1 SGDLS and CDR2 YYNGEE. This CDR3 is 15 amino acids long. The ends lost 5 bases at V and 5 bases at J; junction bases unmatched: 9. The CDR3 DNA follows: TGTGCCAGCAGACCTCCGGGACTAGAAGACAATGAGCAGTTCTTC. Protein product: CASRPPGLEDNEQFF. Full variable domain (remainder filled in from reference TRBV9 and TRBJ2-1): DSGVTQTPKHLITATGQRVTLRCSPRSGDLSVYWYQQSLDQGLQFLIQYYNGEERAKGNILERFSAQQFPDLHSELNLSSLELGDSALYFCASRPPGLEDNEQFFGPGTRLTVL.

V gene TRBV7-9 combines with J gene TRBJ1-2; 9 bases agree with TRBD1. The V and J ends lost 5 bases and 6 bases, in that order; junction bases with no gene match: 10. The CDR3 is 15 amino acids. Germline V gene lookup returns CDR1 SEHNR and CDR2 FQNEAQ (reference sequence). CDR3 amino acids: CASSPLSTGGDGYTF. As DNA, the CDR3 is TGTGCCAGCAGCCCACTTTCGACAGGGGGGGATGGCTACACCTTC.

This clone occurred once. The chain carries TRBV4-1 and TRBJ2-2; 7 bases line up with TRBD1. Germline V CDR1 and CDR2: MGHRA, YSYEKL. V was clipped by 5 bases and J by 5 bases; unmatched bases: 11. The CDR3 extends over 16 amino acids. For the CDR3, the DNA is TGCGCCAGCAGCGACTCAGACAGGGTGTCAACCGGGGAGCTGTTTTTT. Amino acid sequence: CASSDSDRVSTGELFF.

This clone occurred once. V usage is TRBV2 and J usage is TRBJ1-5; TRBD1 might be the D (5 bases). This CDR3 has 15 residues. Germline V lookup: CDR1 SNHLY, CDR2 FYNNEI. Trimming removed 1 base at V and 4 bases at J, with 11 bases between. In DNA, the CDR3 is TGTGCCAGCAGTGAAGTGGGGGGTTTTAATCAGCCCCAGCATTTT. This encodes CASSEVGGFNQPQHF.

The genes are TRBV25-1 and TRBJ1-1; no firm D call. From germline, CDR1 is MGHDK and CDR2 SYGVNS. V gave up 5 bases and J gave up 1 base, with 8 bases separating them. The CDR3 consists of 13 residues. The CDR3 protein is CASSLGSNTEAFF. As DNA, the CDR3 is TGTGCCAGCAGTTTAGGGTCGAACACTGAAGCTTTCTTT.

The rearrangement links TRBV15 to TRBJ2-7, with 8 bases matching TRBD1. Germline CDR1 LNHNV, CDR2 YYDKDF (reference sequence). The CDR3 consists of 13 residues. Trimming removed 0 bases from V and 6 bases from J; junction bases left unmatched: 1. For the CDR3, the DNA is TGTGCCACCAGCAGAGACGGACAGGGCGAGCAGTACTTC. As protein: CATSRDGQGEQYF.

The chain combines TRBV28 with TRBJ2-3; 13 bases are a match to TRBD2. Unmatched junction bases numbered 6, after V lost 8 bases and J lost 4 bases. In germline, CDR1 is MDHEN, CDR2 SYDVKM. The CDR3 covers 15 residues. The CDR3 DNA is TGTGCCAGCGGAGGGACTAGCGGGATTTCAGATACGCAGTATTTT. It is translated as CASGGTSGISDTQYF.